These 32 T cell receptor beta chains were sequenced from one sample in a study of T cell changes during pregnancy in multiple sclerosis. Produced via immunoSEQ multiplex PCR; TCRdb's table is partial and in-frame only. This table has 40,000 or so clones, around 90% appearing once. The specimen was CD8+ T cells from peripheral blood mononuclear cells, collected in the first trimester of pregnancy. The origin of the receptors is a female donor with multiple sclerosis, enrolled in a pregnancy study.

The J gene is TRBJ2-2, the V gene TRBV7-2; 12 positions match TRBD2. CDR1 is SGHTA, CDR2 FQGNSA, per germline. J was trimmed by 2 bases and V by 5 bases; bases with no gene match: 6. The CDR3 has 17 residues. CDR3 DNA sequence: TGTGCCAGCAGCCCCGGACTAGCGGGATTAAACACCGGGGAGCTGTTTTTT. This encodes CASSPGLAGLNTGELFF.

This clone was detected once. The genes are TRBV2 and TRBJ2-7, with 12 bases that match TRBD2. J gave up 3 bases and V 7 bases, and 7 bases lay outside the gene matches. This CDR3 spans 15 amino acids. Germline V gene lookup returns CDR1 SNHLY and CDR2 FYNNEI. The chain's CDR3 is CASKMTSGGFYEQYF. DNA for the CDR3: TGTGCCAGCAAGATGACTAGCGGGGGCTTCTACGAGCAGTACTTC.

The CDR3 protein is CASGATAFNQPQHF. DNA of the CDR3: TGTGCCAGCGGGGCGACGGCCTTCAATCAGCCCCAGCATTTT. The chain joins TRBV28 to TRBJ1-5; a weak D match, TRBD1 (5 bases). Trimming pared 8 bases from V and 3 bases from J, leaving 14 bases between. In germline, CDR1 is MDHEN, CDR2 SYDVKM. The CDR3 is 14 residues long.

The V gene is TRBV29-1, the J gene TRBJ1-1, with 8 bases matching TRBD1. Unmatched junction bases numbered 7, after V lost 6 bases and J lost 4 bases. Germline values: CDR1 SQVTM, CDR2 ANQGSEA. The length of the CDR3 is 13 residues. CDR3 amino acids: CSVRGREGTEAFF. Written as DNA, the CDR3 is TGCAGCGTCAGGGGGCGCGAGGGCACTGAAGCTTTCTTT.

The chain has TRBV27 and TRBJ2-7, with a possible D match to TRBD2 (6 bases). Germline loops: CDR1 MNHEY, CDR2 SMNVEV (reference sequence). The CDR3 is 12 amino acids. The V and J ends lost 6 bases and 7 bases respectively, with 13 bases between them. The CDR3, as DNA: TGTGCCAGCAGCGGGGGACCTCCAGAGCAGTACTTC. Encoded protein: CASSGGPPEQYF.

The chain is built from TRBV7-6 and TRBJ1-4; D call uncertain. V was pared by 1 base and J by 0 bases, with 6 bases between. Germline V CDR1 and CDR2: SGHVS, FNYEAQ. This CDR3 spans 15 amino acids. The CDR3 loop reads CASSLVHSTNEKLFF. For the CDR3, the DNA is TGTGCCAGCAGCTTAGTCCACTCAACTAATGAAAAACTGTTTTTT.

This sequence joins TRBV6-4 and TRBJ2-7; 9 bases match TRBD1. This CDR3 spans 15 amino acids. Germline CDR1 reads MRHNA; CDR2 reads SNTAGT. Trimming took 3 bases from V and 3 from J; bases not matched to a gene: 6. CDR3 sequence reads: CASSEEPGQGYEQYF. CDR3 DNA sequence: TGTGCCAGCAGTGAGGAACCGGGACAGGGCTACGAGCAGTACTTC.

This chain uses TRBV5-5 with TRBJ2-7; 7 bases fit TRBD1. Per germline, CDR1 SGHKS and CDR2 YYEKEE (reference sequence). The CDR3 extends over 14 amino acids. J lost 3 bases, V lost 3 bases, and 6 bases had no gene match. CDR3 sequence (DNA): TGTGCCAGCAGCTACGACAGGGACGACTACGAGCAGTACTTC. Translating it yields CASSYDRDDYEQYF.

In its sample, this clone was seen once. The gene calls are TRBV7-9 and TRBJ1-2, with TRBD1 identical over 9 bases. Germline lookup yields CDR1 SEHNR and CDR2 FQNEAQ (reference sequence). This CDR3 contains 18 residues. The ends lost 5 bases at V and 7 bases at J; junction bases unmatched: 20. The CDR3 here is CASSHSTGTGFLSPGYTF. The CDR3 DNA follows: TGTGCCAGCAGCCACAGTACCGGGACAGGGTTTTTATCTCCTGGCTACACCTTC.

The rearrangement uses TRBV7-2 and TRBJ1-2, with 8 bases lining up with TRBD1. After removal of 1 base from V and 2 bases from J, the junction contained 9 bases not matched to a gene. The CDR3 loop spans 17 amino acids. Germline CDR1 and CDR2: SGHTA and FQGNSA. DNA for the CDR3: TGTGCCAGCAGCTTAGGGCTCGCGGGACAGGCAAACTATGGCTACACCTTC. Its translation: CASSLGLAGQANYGYTF.

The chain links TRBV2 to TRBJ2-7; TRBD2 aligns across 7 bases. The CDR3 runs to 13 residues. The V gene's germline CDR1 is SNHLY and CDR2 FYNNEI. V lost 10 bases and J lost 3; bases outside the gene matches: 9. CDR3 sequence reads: CANSLGEGYEQYF. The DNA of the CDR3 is TGTGCCAACTCCTTGGGGGAGGGCTACGAGCAGTACTTC.

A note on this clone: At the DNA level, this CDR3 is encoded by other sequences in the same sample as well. DNA for the CDR3: TGTGCCAGTAGTATATCCGGGAACACTGAAGCTTTCTTT. Translated, it gives CASSISGNTEAFF. The chain has TRBV19 and TRBJ1-1; D is unclear. Trimming removed 2 bases at V and 1 base at J, with 5 bases between. Germline CDR1 reads LNHDA; CDR2 reads SQIVND (reference sequence). This CDR3 has 13 amino acids. Looking up the rest from reference TRBV19 and TRBJ1-1 gives the full variable domain: DGGITQSPKYLFRKEGQNVTLSCEQNLNHDAMYWYRQDPGQGLRLIYYSQIVNDFQKGDIAEGYSVSREKKESFPLTVTSAQKNPTAFYLCASSISGNTEAFFGQGTRLTVV.

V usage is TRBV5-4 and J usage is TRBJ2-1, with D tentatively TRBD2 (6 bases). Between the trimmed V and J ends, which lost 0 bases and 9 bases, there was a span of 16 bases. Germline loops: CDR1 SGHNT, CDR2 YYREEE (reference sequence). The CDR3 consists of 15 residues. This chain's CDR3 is CASSLVGTSLVEQFF. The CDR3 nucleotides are TGTGCCAGCAGCTTGGTCGGCACTAGCTTGGTTGAGCAGTTCTTC.

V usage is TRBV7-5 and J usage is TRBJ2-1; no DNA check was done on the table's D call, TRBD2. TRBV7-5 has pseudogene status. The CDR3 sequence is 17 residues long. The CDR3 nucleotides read TGTGTCAGGGCGTCGGCTAGCGGGAGGGCCGGCTACAATGAGCAGTTCTTC. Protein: CVRASASGRAGYNEQFF.

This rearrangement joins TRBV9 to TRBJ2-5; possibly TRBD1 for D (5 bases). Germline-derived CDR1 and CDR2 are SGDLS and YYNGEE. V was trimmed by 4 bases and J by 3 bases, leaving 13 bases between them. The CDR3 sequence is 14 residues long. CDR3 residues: CASSPKGAEETQYF. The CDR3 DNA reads TGTGCCAGCAGCCCAAAAGGGGCGGAAGAGACCCAGTACTTC. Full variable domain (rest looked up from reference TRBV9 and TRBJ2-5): DSGVTQTPKHLITATGQRVTLRCSPRSGDLSVYWYQQSLDQGLQFLIQYYNGEERAKGNILERFSAQQFPDLHSELNLSSLELGDSALYFCASSPKGAEETQYFGPGTRLLVL.

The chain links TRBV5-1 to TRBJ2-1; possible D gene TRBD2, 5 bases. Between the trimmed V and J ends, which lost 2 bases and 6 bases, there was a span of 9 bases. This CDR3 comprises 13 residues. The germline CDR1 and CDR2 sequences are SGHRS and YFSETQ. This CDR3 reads CASSLTRANEQFF. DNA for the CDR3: TGCGCCAGCAGCTTAACTAGAGCCAATGAGCAGTTCTTC.

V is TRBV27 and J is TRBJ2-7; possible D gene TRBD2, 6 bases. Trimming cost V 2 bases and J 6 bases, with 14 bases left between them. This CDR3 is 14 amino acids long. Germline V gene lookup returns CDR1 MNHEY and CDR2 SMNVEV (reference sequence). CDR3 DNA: TGTGCCAGCAGTTTAAGGAGGGTGGGTGGCGAGCAGTACTTC. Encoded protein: CASSLRRVGGEQYF.

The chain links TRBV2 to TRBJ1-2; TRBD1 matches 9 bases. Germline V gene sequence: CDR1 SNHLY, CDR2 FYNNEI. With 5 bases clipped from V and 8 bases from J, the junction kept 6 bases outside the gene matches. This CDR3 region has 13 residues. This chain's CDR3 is CASSSGTGFGYTF. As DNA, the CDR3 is TGTGCCAGCAGTTCCGGGACAGGGTTCGGCTACACCTTC.

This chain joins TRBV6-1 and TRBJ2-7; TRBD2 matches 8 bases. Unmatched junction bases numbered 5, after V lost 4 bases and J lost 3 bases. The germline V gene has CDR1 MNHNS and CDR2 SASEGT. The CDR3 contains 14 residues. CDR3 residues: CASSGRLAGYEQYF. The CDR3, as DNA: TGTGCCAGCAGTGGTCGGCTAGCGGGCTACGAGCAGTACTTC.

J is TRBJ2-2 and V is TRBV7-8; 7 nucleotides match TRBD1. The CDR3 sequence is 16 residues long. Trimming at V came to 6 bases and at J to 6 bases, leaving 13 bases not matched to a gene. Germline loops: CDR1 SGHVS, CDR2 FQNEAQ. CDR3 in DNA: TGTGCCAGCAGGAACCTGACAGGGACGTACGCCGGGGAGCTGTTTTTT. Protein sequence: CASRNLTGTYAGELFF.

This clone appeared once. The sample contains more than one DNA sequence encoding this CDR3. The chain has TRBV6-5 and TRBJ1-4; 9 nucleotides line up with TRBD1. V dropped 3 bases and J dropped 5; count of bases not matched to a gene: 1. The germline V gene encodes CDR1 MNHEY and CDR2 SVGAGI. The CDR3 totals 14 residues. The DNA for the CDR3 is TGTGCCAGCAGTTATGGACAGGGGAATGAAAAACTGTTTTTT. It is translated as CASSYGQGNEKLFF.

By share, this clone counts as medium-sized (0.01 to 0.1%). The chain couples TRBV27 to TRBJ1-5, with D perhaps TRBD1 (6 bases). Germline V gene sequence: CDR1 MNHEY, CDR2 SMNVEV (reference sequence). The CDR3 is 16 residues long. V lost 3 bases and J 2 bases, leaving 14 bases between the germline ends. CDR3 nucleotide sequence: TGTGCCAGCAGTTTTAAGGGGGGGTATGGCAATCAGCCCCAGCATTTT. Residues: CASSFKGGYGNQPQHF.

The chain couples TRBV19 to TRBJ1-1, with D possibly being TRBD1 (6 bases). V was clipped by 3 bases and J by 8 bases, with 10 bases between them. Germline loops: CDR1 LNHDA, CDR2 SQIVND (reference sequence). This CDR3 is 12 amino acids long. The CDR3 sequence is CASSMGGHEAFF. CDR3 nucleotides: TGTGCCAGTAGTATGGGGGGGCACGAAGCTTTCTTT.

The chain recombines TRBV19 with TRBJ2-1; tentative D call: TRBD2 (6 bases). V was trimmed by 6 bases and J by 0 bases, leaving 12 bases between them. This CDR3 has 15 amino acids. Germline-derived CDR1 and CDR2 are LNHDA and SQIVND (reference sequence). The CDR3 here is CASSRLESSYNEQFF. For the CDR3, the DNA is TGTGCCAGTAGCCGACTAGAGAGCTCCTACAATGAGCAGTTCTTC.

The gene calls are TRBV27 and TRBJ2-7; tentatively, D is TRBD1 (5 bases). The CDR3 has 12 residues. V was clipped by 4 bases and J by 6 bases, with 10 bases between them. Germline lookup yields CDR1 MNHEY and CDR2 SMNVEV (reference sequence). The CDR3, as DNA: TGTGCCAGCAGTTCGTCAGGGCGCGAGCAGTACTTC. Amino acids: CASSSSGREQYF.

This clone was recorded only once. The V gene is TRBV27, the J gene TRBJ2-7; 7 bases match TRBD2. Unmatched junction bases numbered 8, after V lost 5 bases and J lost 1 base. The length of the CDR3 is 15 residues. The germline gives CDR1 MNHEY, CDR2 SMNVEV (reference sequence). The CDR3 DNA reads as TGTGCCAGCAGTCCGGGAAGCGGGGCGTCCTACGAGCAGTACTTC. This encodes CASSPGSGASYEQYF.

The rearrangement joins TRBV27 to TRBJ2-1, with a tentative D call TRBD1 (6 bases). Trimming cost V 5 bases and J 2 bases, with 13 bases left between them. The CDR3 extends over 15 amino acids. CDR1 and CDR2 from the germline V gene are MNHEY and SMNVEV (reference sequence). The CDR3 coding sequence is TGTGCCAGCAGTGGGGGCCCTTTCGCCTACAATGAGCAGTTCTTC. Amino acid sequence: CASSGGPFAYNEQFF.

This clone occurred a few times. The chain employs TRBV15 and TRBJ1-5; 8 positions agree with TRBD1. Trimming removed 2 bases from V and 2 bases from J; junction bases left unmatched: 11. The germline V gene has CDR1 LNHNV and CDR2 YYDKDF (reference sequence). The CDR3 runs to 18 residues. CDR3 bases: TGTGCCACCAGCAGACCCACCGAGACAGGGGCCGGCAATCAGCCCCAGCATTTT. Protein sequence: CATSRPTETGAGNQPQHF.

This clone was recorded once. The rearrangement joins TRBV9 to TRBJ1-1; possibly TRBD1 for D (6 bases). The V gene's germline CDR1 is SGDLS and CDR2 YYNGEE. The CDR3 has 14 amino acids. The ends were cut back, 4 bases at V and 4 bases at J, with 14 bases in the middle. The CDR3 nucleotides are TGTGCCAGCAGCCCTGATGACAGGCCCACTGAAGCTTTCTTT. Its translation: CASSPDDRPTEAFF.

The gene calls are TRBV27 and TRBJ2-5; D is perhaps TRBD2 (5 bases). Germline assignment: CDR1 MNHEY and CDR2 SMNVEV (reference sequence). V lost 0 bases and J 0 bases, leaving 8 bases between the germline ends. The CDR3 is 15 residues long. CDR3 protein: CASSLSPGNQETQYF. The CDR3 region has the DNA TGTGCCAGCAGTTTATCGCCGGGGAACCAAGAGACCCAGTACTTC.

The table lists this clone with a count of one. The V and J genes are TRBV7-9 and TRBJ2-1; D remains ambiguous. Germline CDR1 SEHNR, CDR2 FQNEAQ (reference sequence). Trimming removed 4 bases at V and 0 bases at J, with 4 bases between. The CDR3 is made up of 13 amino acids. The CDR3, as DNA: TGTGCCAGCAGCTACAGCTCCTACAATGAGCAGTTCTTC. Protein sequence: CASSYSSYNEQFF.

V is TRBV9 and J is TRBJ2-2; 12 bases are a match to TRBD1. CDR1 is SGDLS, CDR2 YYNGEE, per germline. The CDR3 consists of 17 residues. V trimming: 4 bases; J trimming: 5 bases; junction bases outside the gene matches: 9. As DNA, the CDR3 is TGTGCCAGCAGCATAAGTGGGACAGGGGGCGAGACCGGGGAGCTGTTTTTT. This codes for CASSISGTGGETGELFF.